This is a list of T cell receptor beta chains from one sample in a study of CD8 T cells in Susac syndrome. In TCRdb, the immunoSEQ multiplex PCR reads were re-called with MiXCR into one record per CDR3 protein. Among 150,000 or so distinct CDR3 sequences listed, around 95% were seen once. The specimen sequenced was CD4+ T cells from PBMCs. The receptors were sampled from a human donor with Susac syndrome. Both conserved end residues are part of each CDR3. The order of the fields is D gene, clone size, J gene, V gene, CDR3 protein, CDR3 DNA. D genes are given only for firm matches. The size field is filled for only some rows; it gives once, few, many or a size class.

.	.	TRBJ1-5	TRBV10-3	CAISDDSNQPQHF	TGTGCCATCAGTGATGATAGCAATCAGCCCCAGCATTTT
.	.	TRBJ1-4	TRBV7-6	CASSLEPGNEKLFF	TGTGCCAGCAGCTTAGAACCAGGGAATGAAAAACTGTTTTTT
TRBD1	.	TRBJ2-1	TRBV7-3	CASSLTPGGEQFF	TGTGCCAGCAGCTTAACGCCAGGGGGTGAGCAGTTCTTC
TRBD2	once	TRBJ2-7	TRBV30	CAWSSSLTSGMYEQYF	TGTGCCTGGAGTAGTAGTTTGACTAGCGGAATGTACGAGCAGTACTTC
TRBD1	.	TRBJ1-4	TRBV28	CASSRTGTGSEKLFF	TGTGCCAGCAGTCGCACCGGGACAGGGAGTGAAAAACTGTTTTTT
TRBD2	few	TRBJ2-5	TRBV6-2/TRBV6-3	CASSLAGGPQETQYF	TGTGCCAGCAGTTTAGCGGGGGGGCCCCAAGAGACCCAGTACTTC
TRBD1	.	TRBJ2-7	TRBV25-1	CASSGQGKREQYF	TGTGCCAGCAGTGGACAGGGGAAAAGGGAGCAGTACTTC
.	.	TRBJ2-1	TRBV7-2	CASSPEGGGYNEQFF	TGTGCCAGCAGCCCCGAAGGGGGGGGCTACAATGAGCAGTTCTTC
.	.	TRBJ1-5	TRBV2	CASRVGSSNQPQHF	TGTGCCAGCAGAGTAGGTAGTTCCAATCAGCCCCAGCATTTT
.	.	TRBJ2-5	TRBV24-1	CATSDSTETQYF	TGTGCCACCAGTGACAGTACGGAGACCCAGTACTTC
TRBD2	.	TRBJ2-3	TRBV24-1	CATSDTKTSGQRADTQYF	TGTGCCACCAGTGATACAAAAACTAGCGGCCAGCGGGCAGATACGCAGTATTTT
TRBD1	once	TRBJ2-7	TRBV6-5	CASSYTGTAPLYF	TGTGCCAGCAGTTACACTGGGACAGCCCCTTTGTACTTC
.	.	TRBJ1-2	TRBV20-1	CSAYSDRSGYTF	TGCAGTGCTTACTCAGACAGGTCTGGCTACACCTTC
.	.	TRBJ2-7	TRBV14	CASSQGFEQYF	TGTGCCAGCAGCCAGGGATTCGAGCAGTACTTC
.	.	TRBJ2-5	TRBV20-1	CSARQETQYF	TGCAGTGCTAGACAGGAGACCCAGTACTTC
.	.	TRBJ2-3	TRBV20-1	CSASSIERASTDTQYF	TGCAGTGCTAGTTCTATCGAGCGGGCAAGCACAGATACGCAGTATTTT
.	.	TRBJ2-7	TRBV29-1	CSVESAEPSRDEQYF	TGCAGCGTTGAATCCGCCGAGCCCTCCAGGGACGAGCAGTACTTC
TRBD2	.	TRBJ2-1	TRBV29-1	CSVDPGLGNYNEQFF	TGCAGCGTTGATCCGGGACTAGGAAACTACAATGAGCAGTTCTTC
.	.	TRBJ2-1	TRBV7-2	CASSLDSRFQFF	TGTGCCAGCAGCTTAGATAGCCGCTTCCAGTTCTTC
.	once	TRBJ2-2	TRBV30	CAWSDPYTGELFF	TGTGCCTGGAGTGACCCTTACACCGGGGAGCTGTTTTTT
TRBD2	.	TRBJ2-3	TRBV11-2	CASSLDGGGDTQYF	TGTGCCAGCAGCTTAGACGGGGGGGGAGATACGCAGTATTTT
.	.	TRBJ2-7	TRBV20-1	CSARETDGFYEQYF	TGCAGTGCTAGAGAAACGGACGGATTCTACGAGCAGTACTTC
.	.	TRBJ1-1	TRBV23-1	CASSPEPEAFF	TGCGCCAGCAGCCCAGAGCCTGAAGCTTTCTTT
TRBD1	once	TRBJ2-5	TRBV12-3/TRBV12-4	CASSRGQGTLYQETQYF	TGTGCCAGCAGTCGGGGACAGGGGACCTTGTACCAAGAGACCCAGTACTTC
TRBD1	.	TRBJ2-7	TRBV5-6	CASRSQGESYEQYF	TGTGCCAGCAGATCACAGGGGGAATCCTACGAGCAGTACTTC
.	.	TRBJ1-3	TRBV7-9	CASSSDRDSGNTIYF	TGTGCCAGCAGCTCGGACAGAGACTCTGGAAACACCATATATTTT
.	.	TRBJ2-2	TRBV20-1	CSASGTNTGELFF	TGCAGTGCTTCCGGGACAAACACCGGGGAGCTGTTTTTT
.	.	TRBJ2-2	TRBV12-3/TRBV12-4	CASSFLEELFF	TGTGCCAGCAGTTTCCTGGAGGAGCTGTTTTTT
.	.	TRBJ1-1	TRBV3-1	CASSPRDFQGNTEAFF	TGTGCCAGCAGCCCTAGGGACTTTCAGGGGAACACTGAAGCTTTCTTT
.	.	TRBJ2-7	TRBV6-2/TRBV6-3	CASSRTGGNDEQYF	TGTGCCAGCAGTCGAACCGGAGGGAATGACGAGCAGTACTTC
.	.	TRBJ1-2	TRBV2	CASADRNYGYTF	TGTGCCAGTGCGGACAGAAACTATGGCTACACCTTC
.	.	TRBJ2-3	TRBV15	CATQAHGVDTQYF	TGTGCCACCCAGGCACATGGAGTAGATACGCAGTATTTT
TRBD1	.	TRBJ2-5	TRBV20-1	CSALAPNAGTGAETQYF	TGCAGTGCGCTAGCCCCGAATGCCGGGACAGGGGCAGAGACCCAGTACTTC
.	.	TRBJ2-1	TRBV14	CASSLPGGFSYNEQFF	TGTGCCAGCAGCCTCCCCGGGGGATTCTCCTACAATGAGCAGTTCTTC
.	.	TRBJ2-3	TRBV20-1	CSATQGNTQYF	TGCAGTGCCACACAGGGTAATACGCAGTATTTT
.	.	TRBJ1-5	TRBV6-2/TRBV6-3	CASRLAGRGNQPQHF	TGTGCCAGCAGACTCGCGGGACGGGGCAATCAGCCCCAGCATTTT
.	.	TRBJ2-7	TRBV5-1	CASSLDLSSYEQYF	TGCGCCAGCAGCTTGGATCTGAGCTCCTACGAGCAGTACTTC
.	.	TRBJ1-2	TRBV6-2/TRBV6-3	CASSSRGGADGYTF	TGTGCCAGCAGTTCCCGAGGGGGAGCGGATGGCTACACCTTC
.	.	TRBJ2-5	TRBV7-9	CASSYGTEQETQYF	TGTGCCAGCAGCTACGGGACCGAACAAGAGACCCAGTACTTC
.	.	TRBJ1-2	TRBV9	CASTPAPNYGYTF	TGTGCCAGCACCCCGGCCCCTAACTATGGCTACACCTTC
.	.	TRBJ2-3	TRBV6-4	CASSDTGTDTQYF	TGTGCCAGCAGTGATACCGGCACAGATACGCAGTATTTT
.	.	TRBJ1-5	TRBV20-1	CSARVGHQPQHF	TGCAGTGCTAGAGTGGGGCATCAGCCCCAGCATTTT
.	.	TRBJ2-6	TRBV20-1	CSARQNSGANVLTF	TGCAGTGCTAGACAGAACTCTGGGGCCAACGTCCTGACTTTC
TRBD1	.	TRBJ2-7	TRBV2	CASSDWDSRYEQYF	TGTGCCAGCAGTGATTGGGACAGCCGCTACGAGCAGTACTTC